The T cell receptor (beta chain) described here comes from a study of beta chain features in type 1 diabetes. Points from the study as a whole: In these data, an HLA type influence on TCRB rearrangement remained unresolved. Insertions at VDJ junctions were less frequent in type 1 diabetes patients. These patients also deleted more nucleotides at the same junctions. All four CD4+ subsets from Type 1 diabetes patients carried moderately but significantly shorter TCRB CDR3s.

V dropped 8 bases and J dropped 4; count of bases not matched to a gene: 14. Germline CDR1 ENHRY, CDR2 SYGVKD. The CDR3 length is 16 residues. This clone was found a few times. Antigen specificity is unknown. All of the isolated RNA was reverse transcribed, so expressed TCRB transcripts were sequenced. Assay: immunoSEQ multiplex PCR; the TCRdb copy retains only in-frame clones and omits some. The sample records 350,000 to 450,000 clones, around 12% being singletons. Sequenced sample: naive CD4+ T cells from blood. This TCR derives from a woman aged 18-29 years with type 1 diabetes. The gene calls are TRBV10-3 and TRBJ1-5; TRBD1 matches at 7 bases. CDR3 amino acids: CAIGRTGPSPNQPQHF. CDR3 bases: TGTGCCATCGGCCGGACAGGTCCCTCTCCTAATCAGCCCCAGCATTTT.